The clone carrying this T cell receptor (beta chain) has a handful of counts. Antigen: not known. A read error may be the cause here, since a much bigger clone is one base away. The data stem from a study of early T cells in non-severe SARS-CoV-2 infection. TCRdb reprocessed the 5' RACE reads via MiXCR and lists one record per CDR3 protein. Of around 60,000 distinct CDR3 sequences listed, 8.5% to 10% were seen once; the top ten hold approximately 9%. Overall study results and limits: VDJdb-based matching was biased toward anti-spike CD8 responses and missed private and CD4 specificities.

The CDR3 contains 12 residues. The J segment lost 3 bases and the V segment lost 4 bases, leaving 0 bases of the junction unmatched. Germline CDR1 reads SGHDT; CDR2 reads YYEEEE. The clonotype originates from an adult who was a healthcare worker with PCR-confirmed SARS-CoV-2 infection or an uninfected control (not recorded which). This chain joins TRBV5-6 and TRBJ1-2; 7 bases match TRBD1. The sequenced sample consisted of whole blood. Here the CDR3 DNA reads TGTGCCAGCAGCACAGGGGACTATGGCTACACCTTC. Translating gives CASSTGDYGYTF.